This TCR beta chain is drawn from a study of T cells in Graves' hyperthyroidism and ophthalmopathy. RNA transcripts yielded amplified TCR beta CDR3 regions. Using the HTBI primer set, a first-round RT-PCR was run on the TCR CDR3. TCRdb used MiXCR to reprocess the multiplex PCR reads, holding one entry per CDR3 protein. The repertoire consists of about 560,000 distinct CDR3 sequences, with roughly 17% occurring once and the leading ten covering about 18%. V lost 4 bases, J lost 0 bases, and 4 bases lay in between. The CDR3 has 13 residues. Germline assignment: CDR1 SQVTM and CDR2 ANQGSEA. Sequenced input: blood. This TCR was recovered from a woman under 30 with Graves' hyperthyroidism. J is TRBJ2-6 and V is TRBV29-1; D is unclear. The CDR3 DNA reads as TGCAGCGTTGTATACTCTGGGGCCAACGTCCTGACTTTC. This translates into CSVVYSGANVLTF. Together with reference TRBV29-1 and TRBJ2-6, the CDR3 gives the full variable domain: SAVISQKPSRDICQRGTSLTIQCQVDSQVTMMFWYRQQPGQSLTLIATANQGSEATYESGFVIDKFPISRPNLTFSTLTVSNMSPEDSSIYLCSVVYSGANVLTFGAGSRLTVL.